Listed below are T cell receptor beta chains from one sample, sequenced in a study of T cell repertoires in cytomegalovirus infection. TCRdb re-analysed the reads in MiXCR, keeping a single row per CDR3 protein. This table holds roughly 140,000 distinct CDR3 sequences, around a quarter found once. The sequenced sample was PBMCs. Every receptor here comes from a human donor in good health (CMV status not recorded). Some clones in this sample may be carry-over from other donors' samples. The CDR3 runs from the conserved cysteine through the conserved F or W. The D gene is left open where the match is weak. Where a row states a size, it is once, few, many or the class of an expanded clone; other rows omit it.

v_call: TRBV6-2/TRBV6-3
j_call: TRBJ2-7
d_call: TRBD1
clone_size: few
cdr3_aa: CASSYPPGGDYEQYF
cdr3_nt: TGTGCCAGCAGTTACCCCCCAGGGGGAGACTACGAGCAGTACTTC

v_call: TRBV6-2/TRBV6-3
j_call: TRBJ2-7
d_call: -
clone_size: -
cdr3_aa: CASSRPLQETLFYEQYF
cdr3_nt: TGTGCCAGCAGTAGACCACTTCAGGAGACCCTTTTCTACGAGCAGTACTTC

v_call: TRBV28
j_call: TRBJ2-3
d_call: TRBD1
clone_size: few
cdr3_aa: CASSLSGQVADTQYF
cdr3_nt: TGTGCCAGCAGTTTATCCGGACAGGTAGCTGATACGCAGTATTTT

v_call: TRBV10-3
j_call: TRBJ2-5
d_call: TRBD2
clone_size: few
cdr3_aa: CAISVRGRLSQETQYF
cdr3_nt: TGTGCCATCAGTGTCCGCGGGAGGCTTTCCCAAGAGACCCAGTACTTC

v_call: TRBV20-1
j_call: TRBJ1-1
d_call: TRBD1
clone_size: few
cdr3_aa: CSASEQGKAFF
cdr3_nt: TGCAGTGCTTCCGAACAGGGGAAAGCTTTCTTT

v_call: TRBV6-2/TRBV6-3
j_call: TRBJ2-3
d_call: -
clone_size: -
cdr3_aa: CASSYPTGITDTQYF
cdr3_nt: TGTGCCAGCAGTTACCCCACAGGAATCACAGATACGCAGTATTTT

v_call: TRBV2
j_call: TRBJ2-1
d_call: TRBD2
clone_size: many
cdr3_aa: CASRELAGGPEQFF
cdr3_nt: TGTGCCAGCAGGGAACTAGCGGGGGGTCCTGAGCAGTTCTTC

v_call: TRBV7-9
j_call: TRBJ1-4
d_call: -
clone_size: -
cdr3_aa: CASSLASEKLFF
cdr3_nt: TGTGCCAGCAGCTTAGCGTCTGAAAAACTGTTTTTT

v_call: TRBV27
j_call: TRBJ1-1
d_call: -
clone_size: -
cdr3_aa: CASRRHKASSNTEAFF
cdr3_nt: TGTGCCAGCAGACGGCACAAAGCGTCCTCGAACACTGAAGCTTTCTTT

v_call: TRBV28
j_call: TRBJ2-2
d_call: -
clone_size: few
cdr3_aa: CASSPLGVGRENTGELFF
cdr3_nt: TGTGCCAGCAGTCCCCTAGGGGTAGGGCGGGAGAACACCGGGGAGCTGTTTTTT

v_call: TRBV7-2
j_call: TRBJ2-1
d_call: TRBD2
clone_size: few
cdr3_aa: CASSVGLAGAFSSYNEQFF
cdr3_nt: TGTGCCAGCAGCGTGGGACTAGCGGGAGCATTTAGCTCCTACAATGAGCAGTTCTTC

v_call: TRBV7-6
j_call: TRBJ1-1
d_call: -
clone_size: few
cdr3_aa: CASTSSREGRAEAFF
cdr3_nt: TGTGCCAGCACCTCATCCCGCGAGGGGAGGGCTGAAGCTTTCTTT

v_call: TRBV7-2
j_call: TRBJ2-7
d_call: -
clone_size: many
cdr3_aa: CATGPAHSYEQYF
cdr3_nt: TGTGCCACGGGACCGGCTCACTCCTACGAGCAGTACTTC

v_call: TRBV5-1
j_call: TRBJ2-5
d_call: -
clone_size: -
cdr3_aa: CASSRGGAGGQETQYF
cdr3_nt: TGCGCCAGCAGCCGAGGGGGGGCCGGGGGCCAAGAGACCCAGTACTTC

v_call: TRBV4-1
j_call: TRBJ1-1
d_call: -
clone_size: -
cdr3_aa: CASSQDGARLNTEAFF
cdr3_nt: TGCGCCAGCAGCCAAGACGGAGCCCGGTTGAACACTGAAGCTTTCTTT

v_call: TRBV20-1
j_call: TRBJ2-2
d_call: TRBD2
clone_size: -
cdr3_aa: CSARDFTSGGRLTGELFF
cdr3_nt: TGCAGTGCTAGAGATTTTACTAGCGGGGGGCGATTGACCGGGGAGCTGTTTTTT

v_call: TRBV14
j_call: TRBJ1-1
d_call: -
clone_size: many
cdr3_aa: CASSQFGQVNTEAFF
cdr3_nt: TGTGCCAGCAGCCAATTCGGGCAGGTGAACACTGAAGCTTTCTTT

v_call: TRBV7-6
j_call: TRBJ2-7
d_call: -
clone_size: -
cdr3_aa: CASSLGDLREQYF
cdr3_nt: TGTGCCAGCAGCTTAGGGGACCTAAGGGAGCAGTACTTC

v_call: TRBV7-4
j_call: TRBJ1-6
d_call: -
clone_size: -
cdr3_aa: CASSLPGSPLHF
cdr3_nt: TGTGCCAGCAGCTTACCCGGCTCACCCCTCCACTTT

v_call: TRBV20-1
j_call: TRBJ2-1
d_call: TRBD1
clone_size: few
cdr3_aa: CSAGTGQGLNEQFF
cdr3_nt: TGCAGTGCTGGGACGGGACAGGGCCTAAATGAGCAGTTCTTC

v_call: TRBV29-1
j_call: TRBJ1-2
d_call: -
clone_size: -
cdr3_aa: CSVHRQGGYTF
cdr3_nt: TGCAGCGTACACAGGCAGGGCGGCTACACCTTC

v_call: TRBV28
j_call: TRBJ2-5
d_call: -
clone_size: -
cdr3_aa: CASSPIGHGIRKETQYF
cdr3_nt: TGTGCCAGCAGTCCCATCGGACACGGGATACGAAAAGAGACCCAGTACTTC

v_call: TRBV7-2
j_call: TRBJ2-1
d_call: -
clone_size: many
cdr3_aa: CASSLVAQIRNEQFF
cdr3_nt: TGTGCCAGCAGCTTGGTGGCCCAGATCCGCAATGAGCAGTTCTTC

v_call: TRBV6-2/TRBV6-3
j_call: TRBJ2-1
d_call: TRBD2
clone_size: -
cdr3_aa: CASSPRLAGGINEQFF
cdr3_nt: TGTGCCAGCAGTCCGAGACTAGCGGGAGGTATTAATGAGCAGTTCTTC

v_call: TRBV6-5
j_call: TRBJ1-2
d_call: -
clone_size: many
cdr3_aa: CASSRDTGLSYGYTF
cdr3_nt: TGTGCCAGCAGTCGGGACACAGGGTTAAGCTATGGCTACACCTTC

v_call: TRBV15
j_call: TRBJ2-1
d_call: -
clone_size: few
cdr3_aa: CATSRAALIYSYNEQFF
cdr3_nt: TGTGCCACCAGCAGAGCCGCTTTGATATACTCCTACAATGAGCAGTTCTTC

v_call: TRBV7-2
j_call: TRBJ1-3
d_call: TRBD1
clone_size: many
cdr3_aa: CASGGGAGGIGNTIYF
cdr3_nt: TGTGCCAGCGGCGGTGGCGCAGGGGGCATCGGAAACACCATATATTTT

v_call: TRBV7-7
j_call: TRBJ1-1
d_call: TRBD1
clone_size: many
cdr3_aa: CASSEDRASEAFF
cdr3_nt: TGTGCTAGCAGCGAGGACAGGGCATCTGAAGCTTTCTTT

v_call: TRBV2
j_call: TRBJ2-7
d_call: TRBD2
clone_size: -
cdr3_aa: CASGDASGAYEQYF
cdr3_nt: TGTGCCAGCGGGGATGCTAGCGGGGCCTACGAGCAGTACTTC

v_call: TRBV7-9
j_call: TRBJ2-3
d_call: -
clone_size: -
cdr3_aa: CASSSRDDKNPDTQYF
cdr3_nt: TGTGCCAGCAGCTCCCGGGACGACAAAAATCCAGATACGCAGTATTTT

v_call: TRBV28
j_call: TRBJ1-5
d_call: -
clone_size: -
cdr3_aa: CASSTGRGQPQHF
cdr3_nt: TGTGCCAGCAGTACAGGGAGAGGCCAGCCCCAGCATTTT

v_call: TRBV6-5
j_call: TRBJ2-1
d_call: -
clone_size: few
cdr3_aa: CASRADRSSYNEQFF
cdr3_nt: TGTGCCAGCAGGGCGGACAGAAGCTCCTACAATGAGCAGTTCTTC

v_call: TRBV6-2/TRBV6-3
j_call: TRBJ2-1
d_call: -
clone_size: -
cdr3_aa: CASSRGVYNEQFF
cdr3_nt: TGTGCCAGCAGTCGGGGAGTATACAATGAGCAGTTCTTC

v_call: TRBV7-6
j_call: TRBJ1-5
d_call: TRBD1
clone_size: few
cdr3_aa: CASSPGTGGDQPQHF
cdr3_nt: TGTGCCAGCAGCCCGGGGACAGGTGGGGATCAGCCCCAGCATTTT

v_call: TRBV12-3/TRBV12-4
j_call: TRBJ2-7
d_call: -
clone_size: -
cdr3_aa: CASRRGASSYEQYF
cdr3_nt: TGTGCCAGCAGACGGGGTGCCAGCTCCTACGAGCAGTACTTC

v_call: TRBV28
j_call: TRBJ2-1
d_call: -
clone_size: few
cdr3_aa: CASGLRKQFF
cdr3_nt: TGTGCCAGCGGTCTAAGGAAGCAGTTCTTC

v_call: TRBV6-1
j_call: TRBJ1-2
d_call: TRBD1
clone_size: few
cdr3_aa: CASRPGQYDYGYTF
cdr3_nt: TGTGCCAGCAGGCCGGGACAGTATGACTATGGCTACACCTTC

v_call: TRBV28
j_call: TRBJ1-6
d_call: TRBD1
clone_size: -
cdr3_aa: CASSFGTGALALHF
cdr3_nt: TGTGCCAGCAGTTTTGGGACAGGGGCCCTCGCCCTCCACTTT

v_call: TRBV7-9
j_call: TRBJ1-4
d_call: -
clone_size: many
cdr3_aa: CASSFSTGTNEKLFF
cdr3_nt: TGTGCCAGCAGCTTCTCGACAGGCACGAATGAAAAACTGTTTTTT

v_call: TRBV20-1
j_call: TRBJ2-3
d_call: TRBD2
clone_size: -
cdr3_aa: CSANGILAGAGTDTQYF
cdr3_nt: TGCAGTGCTAATGGGATACTAGCGGGAGCGGGGACAGATACGCAGTATTTT

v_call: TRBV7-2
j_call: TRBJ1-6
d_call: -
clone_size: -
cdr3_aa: CASSPSNSPLHF
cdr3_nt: TGTGCCAGCAGCCCCAGTAATTCACCCCTCCACTTT

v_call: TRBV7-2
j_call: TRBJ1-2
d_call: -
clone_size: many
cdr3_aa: CASSLDYSYGYTF
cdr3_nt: TGTGCCAGCAGCTTAGATTACAGCTATGGCTACACCTTC

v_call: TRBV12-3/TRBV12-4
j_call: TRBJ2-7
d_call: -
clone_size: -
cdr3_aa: CASRRTGTGALEQYF
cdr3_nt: TGTGCCAGCAGAAGAACCGGGACGGGGGCCCTCGAGCAGTACTTC

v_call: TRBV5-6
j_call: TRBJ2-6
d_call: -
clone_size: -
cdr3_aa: CASSLMGSGANVLTF
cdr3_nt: TGTGCCAGCAGCTTAATGGGCTCTGGGGCCAACGTCCTGACTTTC

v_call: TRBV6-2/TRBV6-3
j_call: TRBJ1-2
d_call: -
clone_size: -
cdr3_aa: CASSPSDARERYGYTF
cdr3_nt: TGTGCCAGCAGTCCTTCGGACGCCCGCGAACGCTATGGCTACACCTTC